One sample yielded the 16 T cell receptor beta chains listed below, sequenced in a study of preoperative IRX-2 immunotherapy in early breast cancer. Only in-frame clones appear in the TCRdb table, and some are missing; sequencing was by immunoSEQ multiplex PCR. The sample has about 37,000 clones; 65% to 90% are singletons. Treatment reported: preoperative locoregional IRX-2 cytokine immunotherapy. Source: lymph node tissue, taken after IRX-2 immunotherapy. The source of these receptors is a human donor with breast cancer.

V gene TRBV19 combines with J gene TRBJ2-1, with D uncertain. The CDR3 loop spans 13 amino acids. V was cut by 0 bases and J by 6 bases, with 6 bases left in between. Germline values: CDR1 LNHDA, CDR2 SQIVND (reference sequence). Here the CDR3 DNA reads TGTGCCAGTAGTATAGATCGATCCAATGAGCAGTTCTTC. Encoded protein: CASSIDRSNEQFF. The full variable domain, completed using reference TRBV19 and TRBJ2-1, is DGGITQSPKYLFRKEGQNVTLSCEQNLNHDAMYWYRQDPGQGLRLIYYSQIVNDFQKGDIAEGYSVSREKKESFPLTVTSAQKNPTAFYLCASSIDRSNEQFFGPGTRLTVL.

V gene TRBV19 combines with J gene TRBJ1-5; 7 bases match TRBD1. Germline V gene lookup returns CDR1 LNHDA and CDR2 SQIVND (reference sequence). V trimming: 5 bases; J trimming: 9 bases; junction bases outside the gene matches: 10. The CDR3 loop spans 14 amino acids. CDR3 bases: TGTGCCAGTAGTCATTCGGGACAGCTTTCGCCCCAGCATTTT. This codes for CASSHSGQLSPQHF.

This chain uses TRBV6-8 with TRBJ2-5; D is perhaps TRBD2 (6 bases). This CDR3 is built from 13 residues. V was pared by 4 bases and J by 2 bases, with 8 bases between. Germline CDR1 reads MNHGY; CDR2 reads SAAAGT. For the CDR3, the DNA is TGTGCCAGCAGTTGGGCGGGACAAGAGACCCAGTACTTC. Its protein product is CASSWAGQETQYF.

The chain couples TRBV7-6 to TRBJ1-5; possible D gene TRBD1, 5 bases. The CDR3 loop spans 14 amino acids. CDR1 SGHVS and CDR2 FNYEAQ come from the germline V gene. V was trimmed by 3 bases and J by 4 bases, leaving 10 bases between them. The CDR3 loop is CASSLGGMNQPQHF. CDR3 bases: TGTGCCAGCAGCTTGGGGGGGATGAATCAGCCCCAGCATTTT.

The chain combines TRBV18 with TRBJ2-1; unclear D gene. This CDR3 has 17 residues. Trimming left V 2 bases short and J 0 bases short, with 14 bases between. Germline V CDR1 and CDR2: KGHSH, LQKENI. CDR3 bases: TGTGCCAGCTCACCAAATCGGCTGGCCCACTCCTACAATGAGCAGTTCTTC. Translating it yields CASSPNRLAHSYNEQFF.

This chain links TRBV28 with TRBJ2-2; D is uncertain. V dropped 7 bases and J dropped 2 bases, with 14 bases sitting between them. Germline V CDR1 and CDR2: MDHEN, SYDVKM. The CDR3 totals 15 residues. The CDR3 loop reads CASNPTRGNTGELFF. CDR3 coding DNA: TGTGCCAGCAACCCGACCAGAGGAAACACCGGGGAGCTGTTTTTT.

V gene TRBV11-3 combines with J gene TRBJ2-1, with 8 bases identical to TRBD2. Germline V CDR1 and CDR2: SGHNT, YENEEA. This CDR3 region has 17 residues. V lost 5 bases to trimming and J lost 0 bases; unmatched junction nucleotides: 9. CDR3 sequence (DNA): TGTGCCAGCAGCCTAAAACCGGGGGGGTCCTCCTACAATGAGCAGTTCTTC. Its protein product is CASSLKPGGSSYNEQFF.

The chain carries TRBV5-1 and TRBJ1-1, with D perhaps TRBD1 (6 bases). CDR1 is SGHRS and CDR2 is YFSETQ in the germline V gene. The CDR3 contains 14 residues. Trimming took 4 bases from V and 1 from J, leaving 11 bases between them. As DNA, the CDR3 is TGCGCCAGCAGCCCTCAGGGGCCGAACACTGAAGCTTTCTTT. This encodes CASSPQGPNTEAFF.

The chain couples TRBV28 to TRBJ1-1; D might be TRBD1 (5 bases). This CDR3 has 14 residues. Germline V gene sequence: CDR1 MDHEN, CDR2 SYDVKM. V was shortened by 7 bases and J by 10 bases, with 22 bases between the two germline ends. The CDR3 coding sequence is TGTGCCAGCACCACTTTGAGCCTAAACGGGGCAGCTTTCTTT. This encodes CASTTLSLNGAAFF.

The chain is built from TRBV2 and TRBJ2-3; TRBD2 matches at 8 bases. The CDR3 is 17 amino acids. The germline V gene has CDR1 SNHLY and CDR2 FYNNEI. The junction had 9 bases not matched to a gene; V was cut back by 4 bases and J by 0 bases. CDR3 nucleotide sequence: TGTGCCAGCAGTGGGGTCCAACTAGCGGTGAGCACAGATACGCAGTATTTT. It is translated as CASSGVQLAVSTDTQYF.

The V and J genes are TRBV11-3 and TRBJ2-3, with D perhaps TRBD2 (5 bases). The germline V gene has CDR1 SGHNT and CDR2 YENEEA. The CDR3 is 15 residues long. V was shortened by 5 bases and J by 10 bases, with 22 bases between the two germline ends. CDR3 sequence (DNA): TGTGCCAGCAGCCCAATGGGAGTTCCGATAATGTCGCAGTATTTT. It codes for CASSPMGVPIMSQYF.

The V and J genes are TRBV7-1 and TRBJ1-2; D is perhaps TRBD1 (5 bases). TRBV7-1 is assigned to the ORF class and has an uncertain function. The CDR3 consists of 15 residues. Trimming shortened V by 4 bases and J by 8 bases, and 20 bases separated the two germline ends. The CDR3 region has the DNA TGTGCCAGCAGCTTATTGTTCAGGCGGGGCTCCGGCTACACCTTC. Protein product: CASSLLFRRGSGYTF.

This clone occurred once. The J gene is TRBJ1-1, the V gene TRBV6-8, with 10 nucleotides matching TRBD1. Trimming at V came to 4 bases and at J to 2 bases, leaving 7 bases not matched to a gene. Germline loops: CDR1 MNHGY, CDR2 SAAAGT. The CDR3 loop spans 16 amino acids. CDR3 sequence reads: CASSFMGQGLNTEAFF. In DNA, the CDR3 is TGTGCCAGCAGTTTCATGGGACAGGGGCTAAACACTGAAGCTTTCTTT.

This clone was found once. The rearrangement links TRBV6-8 to TRBJ2-2, with a weak D call TRBD1 (6 bases). This CDR3 has 14 residues. V shed 6 bases and J shed 4 bases, with 12 bases lying between them. CDR1 MNHGY and CDR2 SAAAGT come from the germline V gene. CDR3 in amino acids: CASRPGVVTGELFF. DNA for the CDR3: TGTGCCAGCAGGCCAGGGGTGGTCACCGGGGAGCTGTTTTTT.

The rearrangement joins TRBV4-1 to TRBJ2-1, with 8 bases lining up with TRBD2. The CDR3 extends over 15 amino acids. Unmatched junction bases numbered 5, after V lost 2 bases and J lost 5 bases. Germline values: CDR1 MGHRA, CDR2 YSYEKL. The CDR3 DNA follows: TGCGCCAGCAGCCAAAGTCGGGGGGGGCACAATGAGCAGTTCTTC. Encoded protein: CASSQSRGGHNEQFF.

The chain joins TRBV18 to TRBJ1-1; perhaps TRBD1 as D (5 bases). CDR1 is KGHSH, CDR2 LQKENI, per germline. This CDR3 comprises 15 residues. Between the trimmed V and J ends, which lost 1 base and 4 bases, there was a span of 13 bases. This CDR3 is CASSPLGVMSTEAFF. The CDR3 DNA is TGTGCCAGCTCACCACTAGGGGTTATGAGCACTGAAGCTTTCTTT.